There are a few counts of the clone carrying this T cell receptor beta chain. This record comes from a study of CD8+CD57+ T cells in acquired aplastic anemia. About the research overall: An average of 3.2 ug of DNA was obtained from sorted CD4+ and CD8+ cells.

An expansion of CD8+CD57+ cells by flow cytometry had been shown in patients chosen for sequencing. The blood sampling took place in patients who had so far received no therapy. Trimming left V 6 bases short and J 6 bases short, with 11 bases between. This CDR3 spans 13 amino acids. From germline, CDR1 is KGHDR and CDR2 SFDVKD. The template for TCR beta VDJ and CDR3 sequence profiling was genomic DNA. TCRdb ran MiXCR on the reads and lists one entry per CDR3 protein. In the table there are approximately 300,000 distinct CDR3 sequences, approximately 58% of which are singletons. The TCR sequence derives from a human donor with aplastic anemia. The chain uses TRBV24-1 and TRBJ2-1, with D possibly TRBD2 on 6 matching bases. The sample was sorted CD4+, CD8+, or CD8+CD57+ T cells (not recorded which) from PBMCs. The CDR3 sequence: CATSNLGGNEQFF. The DNA of the CDR3 is TGTGCCACCAGTAATCTGGGAGGCAATGAGCAGTTCTTC.